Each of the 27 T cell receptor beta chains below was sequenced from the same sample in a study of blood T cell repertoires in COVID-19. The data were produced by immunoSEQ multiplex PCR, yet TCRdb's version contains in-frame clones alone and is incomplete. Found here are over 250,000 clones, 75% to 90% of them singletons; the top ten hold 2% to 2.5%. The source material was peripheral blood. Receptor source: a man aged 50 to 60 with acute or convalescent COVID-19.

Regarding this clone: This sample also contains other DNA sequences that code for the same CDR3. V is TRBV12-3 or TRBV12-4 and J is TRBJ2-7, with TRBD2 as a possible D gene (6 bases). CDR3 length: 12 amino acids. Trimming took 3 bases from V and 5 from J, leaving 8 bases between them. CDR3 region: CASSLGGDEQYF. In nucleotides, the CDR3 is TGTGCCAGCAGTTTGGGGGGAGACGAGCAGTACTTC.

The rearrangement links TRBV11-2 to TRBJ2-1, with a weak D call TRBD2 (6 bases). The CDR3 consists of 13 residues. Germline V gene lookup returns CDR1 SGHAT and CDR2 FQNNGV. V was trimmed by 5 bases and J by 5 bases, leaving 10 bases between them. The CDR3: CASSLGLNNEQFF. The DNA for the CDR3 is TGTGCCAGCAGCCTCGGACTAAACAATGAGCAGTTCTTC.

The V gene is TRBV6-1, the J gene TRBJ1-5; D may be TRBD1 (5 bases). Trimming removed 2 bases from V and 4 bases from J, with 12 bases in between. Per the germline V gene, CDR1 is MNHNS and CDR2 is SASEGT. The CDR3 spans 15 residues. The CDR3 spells CASSEPRTQNQPQHF. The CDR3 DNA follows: TGTGCCAGCAGTGAACCACGGACACAAAATCAGCCCCAGCATTTT.

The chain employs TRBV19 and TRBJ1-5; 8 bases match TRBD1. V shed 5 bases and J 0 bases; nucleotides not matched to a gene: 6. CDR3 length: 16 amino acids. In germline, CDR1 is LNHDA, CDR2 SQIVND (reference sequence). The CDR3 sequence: CASSRYRGYSNQPQHF. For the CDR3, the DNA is TGTGCCAGTAGTCGTTACAGGGGGTATAGCAATCAGCCCCAGCATTTT.

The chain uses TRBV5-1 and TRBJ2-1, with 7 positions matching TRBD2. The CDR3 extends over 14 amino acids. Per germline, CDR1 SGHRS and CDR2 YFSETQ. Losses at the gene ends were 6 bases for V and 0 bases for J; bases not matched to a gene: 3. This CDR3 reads CASTGGSSYNEQFF. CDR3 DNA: TGCGCCAGCACGGGGGGAAGCTCCTACAATGAGCAGTTCTTC. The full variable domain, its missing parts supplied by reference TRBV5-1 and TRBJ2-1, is KAGVTQTPRYLIKTRGQQVTLSCSPISGHRSVSWYQQTPGQGLQFLFEYFSETQRNKGNFPGRFSGRQFSNSRSEMNVSTLELGDSALYLCASTGGSSYNEQFFGPGTRLTVL.

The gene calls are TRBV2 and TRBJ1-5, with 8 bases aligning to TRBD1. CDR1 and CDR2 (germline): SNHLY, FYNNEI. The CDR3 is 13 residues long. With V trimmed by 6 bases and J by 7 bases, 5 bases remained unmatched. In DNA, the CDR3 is TGTGCCAGCAGCGACAGGGGCCGGCAGCCCCAGCATTTT. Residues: CASSDRGRQPQHF.

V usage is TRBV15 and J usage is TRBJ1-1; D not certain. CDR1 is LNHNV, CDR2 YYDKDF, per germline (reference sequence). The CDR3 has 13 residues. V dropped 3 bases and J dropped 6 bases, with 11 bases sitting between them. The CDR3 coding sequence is TGTGCCACCAGCAGCATAGGACTCTCTGAAGCTTTCTTT. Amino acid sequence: CATSSIGLSEAFF.

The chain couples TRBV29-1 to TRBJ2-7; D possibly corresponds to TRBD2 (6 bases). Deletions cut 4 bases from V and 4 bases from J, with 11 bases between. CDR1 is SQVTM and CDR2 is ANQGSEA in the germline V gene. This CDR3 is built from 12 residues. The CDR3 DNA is TGCAGCGTTGTACGGGAGAATTACGAGCAGTACTTC. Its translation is CSVVRENYEQYF.

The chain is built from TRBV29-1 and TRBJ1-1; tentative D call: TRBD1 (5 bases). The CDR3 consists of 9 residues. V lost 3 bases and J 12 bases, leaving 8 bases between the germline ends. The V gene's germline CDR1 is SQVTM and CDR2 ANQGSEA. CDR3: CSVDRESFF. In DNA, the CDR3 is TGCAGCGTTGACAGGGAATCTTTCTTT.

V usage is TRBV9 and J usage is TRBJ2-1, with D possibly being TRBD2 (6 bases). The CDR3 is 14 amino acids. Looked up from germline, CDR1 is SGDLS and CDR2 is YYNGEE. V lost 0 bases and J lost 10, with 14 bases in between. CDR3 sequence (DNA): TGTGCCAGCAGCGTAGGACTAGAGTTTTACGAGCAGTTCTTC. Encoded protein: CASSVGLEFYEQFF.

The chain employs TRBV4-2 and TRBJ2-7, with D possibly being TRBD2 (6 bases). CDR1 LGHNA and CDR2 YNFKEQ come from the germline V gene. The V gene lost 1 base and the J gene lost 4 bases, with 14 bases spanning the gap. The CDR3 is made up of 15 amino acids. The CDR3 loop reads CASSQVWSGSYEQYF. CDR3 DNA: TGTGCCAGCAGCCAAGTTTGGAGCGGGTCTTACGAGCAGTACTTC.

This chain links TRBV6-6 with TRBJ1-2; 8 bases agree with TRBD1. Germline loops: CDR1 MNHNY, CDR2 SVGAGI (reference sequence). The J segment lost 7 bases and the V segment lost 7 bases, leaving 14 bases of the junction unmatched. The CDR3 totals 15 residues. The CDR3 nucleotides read TGTGCCAGCACCAAAGGACAGGGCGCGCTGTCTGGCTACACCTTC. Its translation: CASTKGQGALSGYTF.

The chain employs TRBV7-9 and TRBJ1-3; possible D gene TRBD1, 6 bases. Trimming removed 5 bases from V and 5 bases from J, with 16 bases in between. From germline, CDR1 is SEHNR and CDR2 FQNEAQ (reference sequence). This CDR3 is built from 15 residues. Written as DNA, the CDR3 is TGTGCCAGCAGCCTCGCAGGGGCCCGCCGAAACACCATATATTTT. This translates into CASSLAGARRNTIYF.

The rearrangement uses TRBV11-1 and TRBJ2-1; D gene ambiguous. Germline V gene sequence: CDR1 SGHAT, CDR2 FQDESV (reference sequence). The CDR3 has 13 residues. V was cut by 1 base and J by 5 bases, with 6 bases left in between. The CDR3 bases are TGTGCCAGCAGCTTAGGGCGGAACAATGAGCAGTTCTTC. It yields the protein CASSLGRNNEQFF.

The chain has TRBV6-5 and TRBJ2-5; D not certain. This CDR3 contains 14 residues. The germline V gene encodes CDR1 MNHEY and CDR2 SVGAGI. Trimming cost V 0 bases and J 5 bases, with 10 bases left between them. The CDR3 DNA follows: TGTGCCAGCAGTTACTCGGCGGAGAAGGAGACCCAGTACTTC. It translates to CASSYSAEKETQYF.

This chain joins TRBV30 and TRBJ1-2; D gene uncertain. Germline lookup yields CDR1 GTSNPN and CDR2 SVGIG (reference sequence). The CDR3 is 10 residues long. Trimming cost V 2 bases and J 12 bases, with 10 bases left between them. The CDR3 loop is CAWSTEGHTF. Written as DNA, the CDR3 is TGTGCCTGGAGTACGGAGGGCCACACCTTC.

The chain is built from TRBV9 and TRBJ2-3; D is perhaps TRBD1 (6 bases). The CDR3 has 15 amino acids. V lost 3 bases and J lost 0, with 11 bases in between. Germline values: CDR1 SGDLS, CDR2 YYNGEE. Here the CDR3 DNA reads TGTGCCAGCAGCGCTGGGGGCATCAGCACAGATACGCAGTATTTT. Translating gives CASSAGGISTDTQYF.

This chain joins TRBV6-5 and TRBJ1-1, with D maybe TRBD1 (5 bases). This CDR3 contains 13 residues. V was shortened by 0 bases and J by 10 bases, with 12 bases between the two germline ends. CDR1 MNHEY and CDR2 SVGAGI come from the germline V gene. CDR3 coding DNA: TGTGCCAGCAGTTACTCAGGGGCTCGCGGAGCTTTCTTT. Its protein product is CASSYSGARGAFF.

CDR3 sequence: CASSEGARNQPQHF. CDR3 nucleotide sequence: TGCGCCAGCAGCGAGGGGGCGCGAAATCAGCCCCAGCATTTT. The chain couples TRBV5-1 to TRBJ1-5; 7 bases agree with TRBD1. Trimming at V came to 4 bases and at J to 4 bases, leaving 5 bases not matched to a gene. This CDR3 has 14 residues. Germline CDR1 reads SGHRS; CDR2 reads YFSETQ.

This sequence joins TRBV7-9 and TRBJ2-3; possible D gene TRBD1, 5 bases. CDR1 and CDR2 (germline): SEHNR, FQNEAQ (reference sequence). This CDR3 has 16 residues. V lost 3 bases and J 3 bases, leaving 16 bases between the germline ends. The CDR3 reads CASSFLKAGSTDTQYF. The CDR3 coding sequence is TGTGCCAGCAGCTTTCTTAAGGCAGGGTCGACAGATACGCAGTATTTT.

The CDR3 loop reads CAISSLTSGAEAFF. In DNA form, the CDR3 reads TGTGCCATCAGTTCCCTGACATCGGGGGCTGAAGCTTTCTTT. V is TRBV10-3 and J is TRBJ1-1, with D perhaps TRBD1 (5 bases). This CDR3 is 14 amino acids long. CDR1 and CDR2 from the germline V gene are ENHRY and SYGVKD. The V and J ends lost 5 bases and 6 bases respectively, with 16 bases between them.

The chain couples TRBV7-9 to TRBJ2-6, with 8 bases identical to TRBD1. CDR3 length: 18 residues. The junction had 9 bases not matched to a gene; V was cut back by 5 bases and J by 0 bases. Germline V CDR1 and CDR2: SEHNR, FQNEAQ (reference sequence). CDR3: CASSHGTGRYSGANVLTF. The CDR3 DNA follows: TGTGCCAGCAGCCACGGGACAGGTAGATACTCTGGGGCCAACGTCCTGACTTTC.

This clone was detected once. In nucleotides, the CDR3 is TGTGCCAGCAGCTCGGGACTAGCGGGGCCCCAAGAGACCCAGTACTTC. It yields the protein CASSSGLAGPQETQYF. The rearrangement joins TRBV13 to TRBJ2-5, with 13 positions matching TRBD2. Per germline, CDR1 PRHDT and CDR2 FYEKMQ (reference sequence). CDR3 length: 16 amino acids. The V and J ends lost 4 bases and 1 base, in that order; junction bases with no gene match: 3.

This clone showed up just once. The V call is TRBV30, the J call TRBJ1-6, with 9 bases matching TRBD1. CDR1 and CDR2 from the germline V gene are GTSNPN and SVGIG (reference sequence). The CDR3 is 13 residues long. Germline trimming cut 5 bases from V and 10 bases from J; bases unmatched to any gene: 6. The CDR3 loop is CAWQQGAGSPLHF. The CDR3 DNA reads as TGTGCCTGGCAACAGGGGGCAGGGTCACCCCTCCACTTT. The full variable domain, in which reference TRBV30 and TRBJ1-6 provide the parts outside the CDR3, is SQTIHQWPATLVQPVGSPLSLECTVEGTSNPNLYWYRQAAGRGLQLLFYSVGIGQISSEVPQNLSASRPQDRQFILSSKKLLLSDSGFYLCAWQQGAGSPLHFGNGTRLTVT.

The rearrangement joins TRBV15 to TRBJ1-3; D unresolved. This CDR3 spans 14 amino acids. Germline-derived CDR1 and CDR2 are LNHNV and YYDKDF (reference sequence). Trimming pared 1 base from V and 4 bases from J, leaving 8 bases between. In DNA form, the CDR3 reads TGTGCCACCAGCAGAGCTGGTGAGGGAAACACCATATATTTT. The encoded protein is CATSRAGEGNTIYF.

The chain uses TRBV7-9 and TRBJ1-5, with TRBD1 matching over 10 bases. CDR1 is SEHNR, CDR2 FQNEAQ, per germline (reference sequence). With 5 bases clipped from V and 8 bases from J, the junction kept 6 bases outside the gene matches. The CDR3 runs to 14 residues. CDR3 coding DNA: TGTGCCAGCAGCCCAGGACAGGGGGGTGAGCCCCAGCATTTT. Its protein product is CASSPGQGGEPQHF.

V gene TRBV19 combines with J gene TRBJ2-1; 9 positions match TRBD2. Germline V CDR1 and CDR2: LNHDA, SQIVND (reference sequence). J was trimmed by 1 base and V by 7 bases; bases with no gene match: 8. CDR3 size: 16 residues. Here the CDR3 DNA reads TGTGCCAGTAATGGCGGGGGGGATGGGTCCTACAATGAGCAGTTCTTC. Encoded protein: CASNGGGDGSYNEQFF.